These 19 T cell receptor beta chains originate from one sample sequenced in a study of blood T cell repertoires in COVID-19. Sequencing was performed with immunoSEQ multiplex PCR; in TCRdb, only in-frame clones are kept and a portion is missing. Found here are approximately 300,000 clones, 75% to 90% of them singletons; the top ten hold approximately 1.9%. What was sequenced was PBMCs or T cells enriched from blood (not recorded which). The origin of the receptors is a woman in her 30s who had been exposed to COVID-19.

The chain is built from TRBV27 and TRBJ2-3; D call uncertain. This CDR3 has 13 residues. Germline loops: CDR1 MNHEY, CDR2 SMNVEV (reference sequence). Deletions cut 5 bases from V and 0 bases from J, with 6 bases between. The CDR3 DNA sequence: TGTGCCAGCAGTCTCCTTAGCACAGATACGCAGTATTTT. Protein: CASSLLSTDTQYF.

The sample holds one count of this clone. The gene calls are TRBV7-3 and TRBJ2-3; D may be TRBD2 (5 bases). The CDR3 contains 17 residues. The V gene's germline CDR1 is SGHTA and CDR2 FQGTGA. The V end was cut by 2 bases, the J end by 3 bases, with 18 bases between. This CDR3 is CASSLGIGNRRTDTQYF. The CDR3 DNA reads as TGTGCCAGCAGCTTAGGGATAGGGAATAGGAGGACAGATACGCAGTATTTT.

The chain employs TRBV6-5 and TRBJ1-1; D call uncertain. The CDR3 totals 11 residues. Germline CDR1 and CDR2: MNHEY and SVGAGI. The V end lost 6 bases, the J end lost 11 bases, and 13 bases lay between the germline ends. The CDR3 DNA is TGTGCCAGCAGCCACGGTGGAGGGGCTTTCTTT. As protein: CASSHGGGAFF.

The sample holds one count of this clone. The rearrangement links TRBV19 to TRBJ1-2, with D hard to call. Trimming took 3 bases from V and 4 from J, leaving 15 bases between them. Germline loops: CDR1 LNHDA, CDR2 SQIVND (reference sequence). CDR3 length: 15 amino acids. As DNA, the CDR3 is TGTGCCAGTAGTATTTCCCGTGGGCAGACCTATGGCTACACCTTC. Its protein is CASSISRGQTYGYTF.

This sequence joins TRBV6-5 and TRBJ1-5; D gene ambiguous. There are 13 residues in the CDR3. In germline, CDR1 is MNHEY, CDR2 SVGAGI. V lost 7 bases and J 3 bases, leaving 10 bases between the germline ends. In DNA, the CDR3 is TGTGCCAGCACCGGTTTTAACAATCAGCCCCAGCATTTT. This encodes CASTGFNNQPQHF.

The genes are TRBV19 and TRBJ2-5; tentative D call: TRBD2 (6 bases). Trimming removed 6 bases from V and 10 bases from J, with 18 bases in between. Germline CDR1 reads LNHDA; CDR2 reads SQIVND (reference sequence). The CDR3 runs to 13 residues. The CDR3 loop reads CASRAGQAAGQYF. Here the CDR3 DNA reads TGTGCCAGTAGGGCGGGGCAGGCGGCGGGCCAGTACTTC.

The CDR3 spells CASSPIATNEKLFF. CDR3 in DNA: TGTGCCAGTAGTCCTATTGCAACTAATGAAAAACTGTTTTTT. The J gene is TRBJ1-4, the V gene TRBV19; D remains ambiguous. Trimming pared 5 bases from V and 0 bases from J, leaving 7 bases between. The CDR3 runs to 14 residues. Germline V gene lookup returns CDR1 LNHDA and CDR2 SQIVND (reference sequence).

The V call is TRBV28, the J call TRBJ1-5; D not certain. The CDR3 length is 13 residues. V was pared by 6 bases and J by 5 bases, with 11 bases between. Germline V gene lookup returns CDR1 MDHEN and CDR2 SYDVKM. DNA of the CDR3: TGTGCCAGCAGCCTACTACTAGATCAGCCCCAGCATTTT. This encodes CASSLLLDQPQHF.

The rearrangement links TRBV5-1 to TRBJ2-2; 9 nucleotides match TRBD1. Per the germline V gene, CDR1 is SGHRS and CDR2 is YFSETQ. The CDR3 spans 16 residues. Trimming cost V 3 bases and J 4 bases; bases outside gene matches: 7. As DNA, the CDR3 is TGCGCCAGCAGCTCTCTTCCGGGACAGGGCACCGGGGAGCTGTTTTTT. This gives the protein CASSSLPGQGTGELFF.

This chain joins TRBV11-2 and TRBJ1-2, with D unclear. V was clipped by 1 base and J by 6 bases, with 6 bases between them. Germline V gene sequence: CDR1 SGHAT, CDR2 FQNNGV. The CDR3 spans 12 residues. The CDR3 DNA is TGTGCCAGCAGCTTAGGGCAGGATGGCTACACCTTC. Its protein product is CASSLGQDGYTF.

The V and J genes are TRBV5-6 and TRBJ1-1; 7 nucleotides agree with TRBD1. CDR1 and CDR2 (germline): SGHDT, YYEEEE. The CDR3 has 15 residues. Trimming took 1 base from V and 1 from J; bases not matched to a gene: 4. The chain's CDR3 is CASSLSYRGNTEAFF. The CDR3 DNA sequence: TGTGCCAGCAGCTTGAGTTACAGGGGGAACACTGAAGCTTTCTTT.

The CDR3 region is CASSPLPAVAGNQPQHF. The CDR3 DNA reads as TGCGCCAGCAGTCCTTTACCCGCGGTGGCTGGCAATCAGCCCCAGCATTTT. The rearrangement links TRBV4-1 to TRBJ1-5; D gene unclear. Per germline, CDR1 MGHRA and CDR2 YSYEKL. The CDR3 covers 17 residues. Trimming took 6 bases from V and 2 from J, leaving 20 bases between them.

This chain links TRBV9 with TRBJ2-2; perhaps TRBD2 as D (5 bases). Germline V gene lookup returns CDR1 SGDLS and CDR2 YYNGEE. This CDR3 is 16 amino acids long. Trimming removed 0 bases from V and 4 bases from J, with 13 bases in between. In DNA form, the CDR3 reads TGTGCCAGCAGCGTAGAGTCGGGGAGTTTCACCGGGGAGCTGTTTTTT. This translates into CASSVESGSFTGELFF.

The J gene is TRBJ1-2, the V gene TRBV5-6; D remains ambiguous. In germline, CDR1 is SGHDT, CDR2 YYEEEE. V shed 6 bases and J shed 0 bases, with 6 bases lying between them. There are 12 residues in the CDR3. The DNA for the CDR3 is TGTGCCAGCACGGTGACTAACTATGGCTACACCTTC. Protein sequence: CASTVTNYGYTF.

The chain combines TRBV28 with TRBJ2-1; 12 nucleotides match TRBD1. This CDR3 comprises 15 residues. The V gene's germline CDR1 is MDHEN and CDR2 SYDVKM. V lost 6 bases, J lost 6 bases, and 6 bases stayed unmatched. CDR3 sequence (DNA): TGTGCCAGCAGGAGCCGGGACAGGGGGCCCAATGAGCAGTTCTTC. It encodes CASRSRDRGPNEQFF.

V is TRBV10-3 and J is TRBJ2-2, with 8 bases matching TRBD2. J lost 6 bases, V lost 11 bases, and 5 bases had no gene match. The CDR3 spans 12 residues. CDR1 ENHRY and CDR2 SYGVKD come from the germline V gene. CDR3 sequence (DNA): TGTGCCTCAACCGGGGGGGCCGGGGAGCTGTTTTTT. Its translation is CASTGGAGELFF.

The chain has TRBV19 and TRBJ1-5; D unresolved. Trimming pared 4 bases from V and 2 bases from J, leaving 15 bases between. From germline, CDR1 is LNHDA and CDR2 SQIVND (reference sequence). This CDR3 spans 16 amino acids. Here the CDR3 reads CASSKSMWEGNQPQHF. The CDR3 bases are TGTGCCAGTAGTAAAAGTATGTGGGAGGGCAATCAGCCCCAGCATTTT.

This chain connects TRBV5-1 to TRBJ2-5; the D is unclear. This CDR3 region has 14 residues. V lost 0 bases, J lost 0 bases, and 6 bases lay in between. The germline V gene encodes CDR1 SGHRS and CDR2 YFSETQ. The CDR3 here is CASSLGLYQETQYF. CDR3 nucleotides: TGCGCCAGCAGCTTGGGACTGTACCAAGAGACCCAGTACTTC.

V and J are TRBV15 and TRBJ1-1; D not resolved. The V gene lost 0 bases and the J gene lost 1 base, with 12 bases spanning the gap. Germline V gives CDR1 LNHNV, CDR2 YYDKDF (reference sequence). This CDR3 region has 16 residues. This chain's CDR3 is CATSRDLVTANTEAFF. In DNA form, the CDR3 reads TGTGCCACCAGCAGAGATTTAGTAACAGCGAACACTGAAGCTTTCTTT.